A single sample is the source of the 14 T cell receptor beta chains below, sequenced in a study of molecular identifiers for immune sequencing clone quantification (dated by TCRdb to between 2017 and 2018). The method was PCR. TCRdb shows the sequencer as NextSeq 500. The public reads were reanalyzed by TCRdb: fastp trimming at Q25, MiXCR alignment, in-frame beta chains only. Every CDR3 protein is listed once, alongside the most common genes and DNA of its rows. The sample table lists hundreds of thousands of distinct CDR3 sequences, over 25% of them with a count of one. 0.7% to 0.95% of the sample is held by the ten biggest clonotypes. The sample was naive CD8+ T cells from blood, with Jurkat cell RNA spiked in. Taken with the paper, the label for cell subset or site translates to: FACS-sorted CD8+CD4-CCR7+CD45RA+ naive T cells. These receptors came from a human donor in good health. Some libraries in this study had Jurkat cell RNA spiked in.

This clonotype was found a few times. The V and J genes are TRBV30 and TRBJ2-7; D is uncertain. Germline V gene data show CDR1 as GTSNPN and CDR2 as SVGIG (reference sequence). V dropped 0 bases and J dropped 5 bases, with 8 bases sitting between them. The CDR3 extends over 12 amino acids. This CDR3 is CAWSVQPHEQYF. In nucleotides, the CDR3 is TGTGCCTGGAGTGTACAACCCCACGAGCAGTACTTC.

This clonotype was detected a few times. V gene TRBV30 combines with J gene TRBJ1-5; D unresolved. This CDR3 has 13 residues. V was cut by 1 base and J by 1 base, with 5 bases left in between. Germline CDR1 GTSNPN, CDR2 SVGIG (reference sequence). In DNA form, the CDR3 reads TGTGCCTGGAGTGGCCCGAGCAATCAGCCCCAGCATTTT. Translating it yields CAWSGPSNQPQHF.

Only a few counts were recorded for this clonotype. At one boundary the junction diverges from the germline segment, which might be a read error. The chain couples TRBV27 to TRBJ2-7, with 13 bases aligning to TRBD2. This CDR3 has 15 amino acids. Germline CDR1 MNHEY, CDR2 SMNVEV (reference sequence). The CDR3 region has the DNA TGTGCCAGCCGCCCTGGACTAGCGGGAGTAGGCGAGCAGTACTTT. Protein: CASRPGLAGVGEQYF.

A word on this clonotype: A much larger clone differs from this one at a single base, so this may be a read error. The CDR3 protein is CASSFVLAGDEQYF. Here the CDR3 DNA reads TGTGCCAGCAGCTTCGTATTGGCGGGGGACGAGCAGTACTTC. The chain is built from TRBV7-9 and TRBJ2-7, with 7 bases that match TRBD2. Per germline, CDR1 SEHNR and CDR2 FQNEAQ (reference sequence). CDR3 length equals 14 residues. V lost 3 bases to trimming and J lost 5 bases; unmatched junction nucleotides: 7.

This clonotype occurred many times. The V gene is TRBV2, the J gene TRBJ1-3, with TRBD1 matching 10 bases. CDR1 is SNHLY, CDR2 FYNNEI, per germline. Losses at the gene ends were 6 bases for V and 4 bases for J; bases not matched to a gene: 6. The length of the CDR3 is 15 residues. CDR3 region: CASSLGQGNGNTIYF. The CDR3 coding sequence is TGTGCCAGCAGCCTGGGACAGGGGAACGGAAACACCATATATTTT.

This clonotype was counted at least ten times. The genes are TRBV7-2 and TRBJ2-7; unclear D gene. The V and J ends lost 3 bases and 2 bases respectively, with 11 bases between them. Germline V CDR1 and CDR2: SGHTA, FQGNSA. The CDR3 totals 14 residues. CDR3 sequence: CASSLGNRAYEQYF. CDR3 coding DNA: TGTGCCAGCAGCTTGGGGAACAGAGCCTACGAGCAGTACTTC.

This clonotype has just a few counts. The V and J genes are TRBV19 and TRBJ2-3; the D is unclear. V lost 4 bases, J lost 1 base, and 15 bases lay in between. The CDR3 spans 16 residues. Germline-derived CDR1 and CDR2 are LNHDA and SQIVND (reference sequence). The CDR3 region is CASSNPWIGGTDTQYF. The CDR3 coding sequence is TGTGCCAGTAGTAACCCCTGGATTGGCGGCACAGATACGCAGTATTTT.

With respect to this clonotype: A read error may produce the germline difference seen at one junction end. The gene calls are TRBV7-9 and TRBJ2-2, with D possibly TRBD1 on 6 matching bases. CDR1 and CDR2 from the germline V gene are SEHNR and FQNEAQ (reference sequence). The CDR3 covers 15 residues. CDR3 amino acids: CASSSTGFGSGELFF. The CDR3 DNA follows: TGTGCCAGCAGCTCTACAGGGTTTGGCTCCGGGGAGCTCTTTTTT. Full variable domain (rest looked up from reference TRBV7-9 and TRBJ2-2): DTGVSQNPRHKITKRGQNVTFRCDPISEHNRLYWYRQTLGQGPEFLTYFQNEAQLEKSRLLSDRFSAERPKGSFSTLEIQRTEQGDSAMYLCASSSTGFGSGELFFGEGSRLTVL.

V gene TRBV11-2 combines with J gene TRBJ1-3; 7 positions agree with TRBD1. The CDR3 contains 15 residues. J was trimmed by 3 bases and V by 2 bases; bases with no gene match: 4. Per the germline V gene, CDR1 is SGHAT and CDR2 is FQNNGV. CDR3 sequence (DNA): TGTGCCAGCAGCTTAACGACAGGGATTGGAAACACCATATATTTT. Encoded protein: CASSLTTGIGNTIYF.

This clonotype has a single count. Given a much more abundant clone one base away, this may be a read error. The rearrangement links TRBV13 to TRBJ2-4; TRBD1 might be the D (6 bases). The V gene lost 5 bases and the J gene lost 4 bases, with 18 bases spanning the gap. The CDR3 extends over 16 amino acids. Germline V lookup: CDR1 PRHDT, CDR2 FYEKMQ (reference sequence). Here the CDR3 reads CASSAPETGQKNIQYF. The CDR3, as DNA: TGTGCCAGCAGCGCTCCCGAGACAGGCCAGAAAAACATTCAGTACTTC.

In this sample, this clonotype turned up many times. The genes are TRBV12-3 or TRBV12-4 and TRBJ1-1; TRBD1 is a possible D gene (5 bases). V was shortened by 2 bases and J by 1 base, with 11 bases between the two germline ends. The CDR3 runs to 15 residues. CDR3 sequence reads: CASSLRGRKNTEAFF. In DNA form, the CDR3 reads TGTGCCAGCAGTTTAAGGGGCAGGAAGAACACTGAAGCTTTCTTT.

Ten or more counts support this clonotype. The chain carries TRBV4-3 and TRBJ2-7; D may be TRBD2 (6 bases). Germline values: CDR1 LGHNA, CDR2 YSLEER. This CDR3 comprises 16 residues. V gave up 1 base and J gave up 0 bases, with 13 bases separating them. CDR3 bases: TGCGCCAGCAGCCAAGGATCCTCCGGGAGCTCCTACGAGCAGTACTTC. The encoded protein is CASSQGSSGSSYEQYF.

The table lists this clonotype with a few counts. The chain uses TRBV4-3 and TRBJ2-3; D remains ambiguous. The CDR3 length is 15 residues. Germline CDR1 LGHNA, CDR2 YSLEER. V dropped 0 bases and J dropped 5 bases, with 12 bases sitting between them. CDR3 amino acids: CASSQDVRIGDTQYF. In DNA, the CDR3 is TGCGCCAGCAGCCAAGACGTCAGGATAGGAGATACGCAGTATTTT.

This clonotype was seen a handful of times. This rearrangement joins TRBV27 to TRBJ2-1; 8 positions agree with TRBD1. Germline CDR1 MNHEY, CDR2 SMNVEV (reference sequence). The CDR3 consists of 14 residues. Trimming cost V 5 bases and J 3 bases; bases outside gene matches: 3. The CDR3 nucleotides are TGTGCCAGCAGTCTCAGGGGGCTCTACAATGAGCAGTTCTTC. Translating gives CASSLRGLYNEQFF.